Each of the 13 T cell receptor beta chains below was sequenced from the same sample in a study of blood T cell repertoires in COVID-19. Produced via immunoSEQ multiplex PCR; TCRdb's table is partial and in-frame only. In the table there are about 350,000 clones, 88% of which are singletons. Material for sequencing was PBMCs or T cells enriched from blood (not recorded which). The receptors were gathered from a woman aged 30 to 39 who had been exposed to COVID-19.

This clone was picked up one time. The rearrangement uses TRBV28 and TRBJ2-7; 8 bases align to TRBD2. Germline values: CDR1 MDHEN, CDR2 SYDVKM. V shed 6 bases and J 4 bases; nucleotides not matched to a gene: 14. CDR3 length: 16 amino acids. Here the CDR3 reads CASRASASGSGYEQYF. The CDR3 DNA reads TGTGCCAGCAGGGCGTCCGCCAGCGGGAGTGGGTACGAGCAGTACTTC.

This clone occurred a few times. V is TRBV3-1 (or the pseudogene TRBV3-2) and J is TRBJ2-4; D is uncertain. Trimming took off 4 bases at V and 8 bases at J, with 12 bases between the two ends. This CDR3 spans 13 amino acids. Per the germline V gene, CDR1 is LGHDT and CDR2 is YNNKEL (reference sequence). The CDR3 region has the DNA TGTGCCAGCAGCCCGCGGAGCGTCGACATTCAGTACTTC. This sequence encodes CASSPRSVDIQYF.

In DNA, the CDR3 is TGTGCCAGCAGCCCCAACTGGGACAGACACTACGAGCAGTACTTC. Amino acids: CASSPNWDRHYEQYF. The chain joins TRBV28 to TRBJ2-7, with TRBD1 matching over 7 bases. With 6 bases clipped from V and 3 bases from J, the junction kept 11 bases outside the gene matches. Germline CDR1 is MDHEN and CDR2 is SYDVKM. The CDR3 is 15 residues long.

The chain couples TRBV29-1 to TRBJ1-2; D is unclear. V lost 1 base and J 4 bases, leaving 13 bases between the germline ends. This CDR3 is 14 amino acids long. CDR1 and CDR2 (germline): SQVTM, ANQGSEA. The CDR3 DNA follows: TGCAGCGTTGAAGTTGGAGAGTTCGGCTATGGCTACACCTTC. Translating it yields CSVEVGEFGYGYTF.

V is TRBV6-5 and J is TRBJ2-4; D unclear. V was clipped by 5 bases and J by 0 bases, with 11 bases between them. This CDR3 spans 15 amino acids. Germline-derived CDR1 and CDR2 are MNHEY and SVGAGI. The CDR3 spells CASSPRNIAKNIQYF. In DNA, the CDR3 is TGTGCCAGCAGTCCCAGGAATATAGCCAAAAACATTCAGTACTTC.

V usage is TRBV28 and J usage is TRBJ1-5; the match to TRBD1 covers 9 bases. Looked up from germline, CDR1 is MDHEN and CDR2 is SYDVKM. This CDR3 has 14 residues. After removal of 7 bases from V and 4 bases from J, the junction contained 5 bases not matched to a gene. The CDR3 is CASTVGTGNQPQHF. The CDR3 bases are TGTGCCAGCACCGTCGGGACAGGGAATCAGCCCCAGCATTTT.

This sequence joins TRBV14 and TRBJ2-7; 10 bases agree with TRBD1. Trimming removed 5 bases from V and 3 bases from J; junction bases left unmatched: 10. The germline gives CDR1 SGHDN, CDR2 FVKESK. CDR3 size: 16 residues. The CDR3 loop is CASSIAGTGVFYEQYF. For the CDR3, the DNA is TGTGCCAGCAGCATCGCCGGGACAGGGGTATTCTACGAGCAGTACTTC. Variable domain in full (rest from reference TRBV14 and TRBJ2-7): EAGVTQFPSHSVIEKGQTVTLRCDPISGHDNLYWYRRVMGKEIKFLLHFVKESKQDESGMPNNRFLAERTGGTYSTLKVQPAELEDSGVYFCASSIAGTGVFYEQYFGPGTRLTVT.

J is TRBJ2-2 and V is TRBV28; unclear D gene. Germline V gives CDR1 MDHEN, CDR2 SYDVKM. The V gene lost 8 bases and the J gene lost 3 bases, with 7 bases spanning the gap. The CDR3 is 12 residues long. DNA of the CDR3: TGTGCCAGCGAGAAATACACCGGGGAGCTGTTTTTT. Translating it yields CASEKYTGELFF.

The sample holds one count of this clone. V gene TRBV1 combines with J gene TRBJ2-5; TRBD1, as called in the table, went unchecked against the DNA. TRBV1 is labeled a pseudogene. This CDR3 has 15 amino acids. The CDR3 region is CTSSQDKGDRETQYF. In DNA, the CDR3 is TGCACCAGCAGCCAAGATAAGGGGGACAGAGAGACCCAGTACTTC.

The rearrangement joins TRBV18 to TRBJ1-2, with 7 bases that match TRBD1. Per germline, CDR1 KGHSH and CDR2 LQKENI. Germline trimming cut 6 bases from V and 8 bases from J; bases unmatched to any gene: 18. The CDR3 runs 16 residues. The CDR3 protein is CASSQNRDSDAGGYTF. CDR3 sequence (DNA): TGTGCCAGCTCTCAGAACCGGGACAGCGATGCCGGGGGCTACACCTTC.

The J gene is TRBJ2-1, the V gene TRBV29-1; D is possibly TRBD2 (5 bases). Deletions cut 6 bases from V and 5 bases from J, with 11 bases between. Germline assignment: CDR1 SQVTM and CDR2 ANQGSEA. The CDR3 consists of 12 residues. CDR3 residues: CSVLGVNNEQFF. The DNA of the CDR3 is TGCAGCGTGCTGGGAGTGAACAATGAGCAGTTCTTC.

V and J are TRBV30 and TRBJ2-5, with TRBD2 matching over 14 bases. V trimming: 2 bases; J trimming: 4 bases; junction bases outside the gene matches: 3. Germline CDR1 GTSNPN, CDR2 SVGIG (reference sequence). This CDR3 comprises 15 residues. CDR3 bases: TGTGCCTGGAGTCCCGGACTAGCGGGAGGAGAGACCCAGTACTTC. It specifies CAWSPGLAGGETQYF.

V and J are TRBV27 and TRBJ1-2; the D gene is possibly TRBD1 (5 bases). V was shortened by 3 bases and J by 6 bases, with 17 bases between the two germline ends. CDR3 length equals 15 residues. From germline, CDR1 is MNHEY and CDR2 SMNVEV (reference sequence). CDR3 sequence (DNA): TGTGCCAGCAGTTTTTTGTCCGGGGGGATAGATGGCTACACCTTC. Protein sequence: CASSFLSGGIDGYTF.